The 27 T cell receptor beta chains below were found in one sample sequenced in a study of blood T cell repertoires in COVID-19. Produced via immunoSEQ multiplex PCR; TCRdb's table is partial and in-frame only. The sample consists of roughly 400,000 clones, more than 80% of them appearing once. Specimen: PBMCs or T cells enriched from blood (not recorded which). All receptors come from a man aged 25-45 years who had recovered from COVID-19.

This chain's CDR3 is CASSQEQYSYEQYF. The CDR3 bases are TGCGCCAGCAGCCAAGAGCAATACAGCTACGAGCAGTACTTC. This sequence joins TRBV4-1 and TRBJ2-7; D is undetermined. Germline CDR1 MGHRA, CDR2 YSYEKL. Trimming stripped 0 bases from V and 3 bases from J, with 9 bases between. The CDR3 spans 14 residues.

The rearrangement uses TRBV25-1 and TRBJ2-1; 13 bases are a match to TRBD2. There are 16 residues in the CDR3. V dropped 4 bases and J dropped 9; count of bases not matched to a gene: 9. Per germline, CDR1 MGHDK and CDR2 SYGVNS. The CDR3 protein is CASSVLRTSGSGEQFF. The CDR3 coding sequence is TGTGCCAGCAGTGTCCTTAGGACTAGCGGGAGTGGTGAGCAGTTCTTC.

V and J are TRBV6-5 and TRBJ1-2; D might be TRBD1 (5 bases). The germline V gene encodes CDR1 MNHEY and CDR2 SVGAGI. The CDR3 has 13 amino acids. Trimming removed 3 bases from V and 8 bases from J, with 13 bases in between. The CDR3 spells CASSYQGLRGYTF. The DNA for the CDR3 is TGTGCCAGCAGTTATCAGGGTCTGCGCGGCTACACCTTC.

The V call is TRBV27, the J call TRBJ2-3, with a weak D call TRBD1 (5 bases). The V gene lost 7 bases and the J gene lost 6 bases, with 20 bases spanning the gap. CDR3 length: 15 residues. Germline CDR1 is MNHEY and CDR2 is SMNVEV (reference sequence). CDR3 sequence: CASTTYRQGRDTQYF. The CDR3 nucleotides are TGTGCCAGCACCACCTACCGTCAGGGCAGGGATACGCAGTATTTT.

The V gene is TRBV5-4, the J gene TRBJ1-6; 8 positions agree with TRBD1. Germline V CDR1 and CDR2: SGHNT, YYREEE (reference sequence). V lost 4 bases and J lost 6; bases outside the gene matches: 12. The CDR3 is 17 residues long. The DNA for the CDR3 is TGTGCCAGCAGCCGAGACAGGGGATTTAGTTTTAATTCACCCCTCCACTTT. It yields the protein CASSRDRGFSFNSPLHF.

Turning to this clone: Additional DNA sequences in this sample encode the identical CDR3. The chain recombines TRBV28 with TRBJ1-2; 8 bases align to TRBD1. Germline CDR1 MDHEN, CDR2 SYDVKM. The V segment lost 2 bases and the J segment 4 bases; nucleotides outside the gene matches: 3. This CDR3 is 14 amino acids long. The DNA for the CDR3 is TGTGCCAGCAGTTTAGACAGGGGCGGCTATGGCTACACCTTC. Translated, it gives CASSLDRGGYGYTF.

CDR3 nucleotide sequence: TGTGCCAGCAGCTTAATGCGTGGGACAGTTAATGAAAAACTGTTTTTT. Its protein product is CASSLMRGTVNEKLFF. The rearrangement joins TRBV7-4 to TRBJ1-4, with 7 bases that match TRBD1. This CDR3 region has 16 residues. CDR1 is SGHVT, CDR2 SQSDAQ, per germline. Trimming at V came to 2 bases and at J to 4 bases, leaving 7 bases not matched to a gene.

Points on this clone: The junction and the germline gene differ at one end; a read error may be behind it. The chain carries TRBV28 and TRBJ2-7, with D tentatively TRBD1 (5 bases). The CDR3 is 11 residues long. Germline V CDR1 and CDR2: MDHEN, SYDVKM. CDR3 sequence reads: CATRRTHEQYF. As DNA, the CDR3 is TGCGCGACTCGTAGGACACACGAGCAGTACTTC. Full variable domain (missing parts from reference TRBV28 and TRBJ2-7): DVKVTQSSRYLVKRTGEKVFLECVQDMDHENMFWYRQDPGLGLRLIYFSYDVKMKEKGDIPEGYSVSREKKERFSLILESASTNQTSMYLCATRRTHEQYFGPGTRLTVT.

The chain joins TRBV30 to TRBJ1-6; D remains ambiguous. Deletions cut 0 bases from V and 7 bases from J, with 10 bases between. The CDR3 length is 14 residues. The V gene's germline CDR1 is GTSNPN and CDR2 SVGIG (reference sequence). CDR3: CAWSVKDSNSPLHF. CDR3 nucleotide sequence: TGTGCCTGGAGTGTAAAGGACTCAAATTCACCCCTCCACTTT.

This clone turned up a few times. The rearrangement uses TRBV7-8 and TRBJ2-5; TRBD1 matches 10 bases. J gave up 5 bases and V 0 bases, and 3 bases lay outside the gene matches. The germline gives CDR1 SGHVS, CDR2 FQNEAQ. This CDR3 is 15 amino acids long. This chain's CDR3 is CASSLAVTGGETQYF. The CDR3 coding sequence is TGTGCCAGCAGCTTAGCGGTGACAGGGGGCGAGACCCAGTACTTC.

The J gene is TRBJ1-3, the V gene TRBV7-2, with no clear D. V shed 2 bases and J shed 7 bases, with 15 bases lying between them. Germline values: CDR1 SGHTA, CDR2 FQGNSA. The CDR3 has 15 residues. DNA of the CDR3: TGTGCCAGCAGCTTATTCCGTGAGGGCCGGAACACCATATATTTT. Translation gives CASSLFREGRNTIYF.

The gene calls are TRBV18 and TRBJ1-1, with 8 bases lining up with TRBD1. V lost 6 bases to trimming and J lost 2 bases; unmatched junction nucleotides: 5. Germline V lookup: CDR1 KGHSH, CDR2 LQKENI. CDR3 length: 14 amino acids. This CDR3 is CASSRQGRNTEAFF. DNA for the CDR3: TGTGCCAGCTCCCGACAGGGGAGAAACACTGAAGCTTTCTTT.

The CDR3 protein is CASTQRTGDGEKLFF. In DNA form, the CDR3 reads TGTGCCAGCACCCAGAGGACAGGGGATGGTGAAAAACTGTTTTTT. The V and J genes are TRBV28 and TRBJ1-4; the match to TRBD1 covers 9 bases. This CDR3 is 15 amino acids long. Germline V CDR1 and CDR2: MDHEN, SYDVKM. Trimming cost V 7 bases and J 7 bases; bases outside gene matches: 10.

The chain couples TRBV18 to TRBJ2-1, with a weak D call TRBD2 (5 bases). This CDR3 spans 19 amino acids. V lost 3 bases and J 4 bases, leaving 25 bases between the germline ends. Per the germline V gene, CDR1 is KGHSH and CDR2 is LQKENI. The CDR3 here is CASSPFFFFEGSGYNEQFF. As DNA, the CDR3 is TGTGCCAGCTCACCGTTTTTCTTCTTTGAAGGGTCGGGGTACAATGAGCAGTTCTTC.

The table lists this clone with a count of one. CDR3 amino acids: CATSRAAGGGDAYQPQHF. CDR3 DNA sequence: TGTGCCACCAGCAGGGCCGCGGGTGGGGGGGATGCATATCAGCCCCAGCATTTT. The rearrangement links TRBV15 to TRBJ1-5; D perhaps matches TRBD1 (5 bases). The CDR3 runs to 18 residues. CDR1 and CDR2 from the germline V gene are LNHNV and YYDKDF (reference sequence). Trimming removed 3 bases at V and 5 bases at J, with 23 bases between.

V is TRBV12-3 or TRBV12-4 and J is TRBJ2-7; perhaps TRBD2 as D (5 bases). V was clipped by 11 bases and J by 2 bases, with 16 bases between them. This CDR3 comprises 13 residues. The CDR3 DNA follows: TGTGCCTGCACCTCCCGGGGTCCCTACGAGCAGTACTTC. This encodes CACTSRGPYEQYF.

This rearrangement joins TRBV18 to TRBJ1-3, with 10 bases aligning to TRBD1. Germline V gene lookup returns CDR1 KGHSH and CDR2 LQKENI. V shed 6 bases, J shed 2 bases, and the junction held 7 bases outside the gene matches. This CDR3 is 16 amino acids long. CDR3 coding DNA: TGTGCCAGCTCCGGGACAGGGGCGGCCGCTGGAAACACCATATATTTT. Its protein product is CASSGTGAAAGNTIYF.

This clone has only a few counts. The chain recombines TRBV5-1 with TRBJ2-5; TRBD2 matches at 11 bases. The J segment lost 2 bases and the V segment lost 4 bases, leaving 7 bases of the junction unmatched. The CDR3 length is 16 residues. CDR1 SGHRS and CDR2 YFSETQ come from the germline V gene. This CDR3 reads CASSQTGTSGQETQYF. CDR3 nucleotide sequence: TGCGCCAGCAGCCAAACGGGGACTAGCGGACAAGAGACCCAGTACTTC.

The rearrangement uses TRBV2 and TRBJ2-1; D perhaps matches TRBD1 (5 bases). The CDR3 has 15 residues. Germline CDR1 and CDR2: SNHLY and FYNNEI. With 1 base removed from V and 9 bases from J, the gap between germline ends came to 16 bases. CDR3 sequence: CASSEGVWGSVEQFF. The CDR3 DNA follows: TGTGCCAGCAGTGAAGGGGTTTGGGGCAGCGTTGAGCAGTTCTTC.

The chain combines TRBV10-1 with TRBJ1-1; 8 nucleotides align to TRBD1. The CDR3 is 15 amino acids. Unmatched junction bases numbered 13, after V lost 8 bases and J lost 5 bases. Germline V gene lookup returns CDR1 WNHNN and CDR2 SYGVQD (reference sequence). CDR3 nucleotide sequence: TGCGCCAGCGCCCAACGACGGACAGGGCAGACTGAAGCTTTCTTT. Translating it yields CASAQRRTGQTEAFF.

J is TRBJ1-1 and V is TRBV6-5; D ambiguous. Per germline, CDR1 MNHEY and CDR2 SVGAGI. The CDR3 has 11 residues. Trimming shortened V by 11 bases and J by 0 bases, and 7 bases separated the two germline ends. This chain's CDR3 is CAASVNTEAFF. The CDR3 region has the DNA TGTGCCGCCTCAGTGAACACTGAAGCTTTCTTT.

As DNA, the CDR3 is TGCGCCAGCAGCGGGACAGGGATCTACGAGCAGTACTTC. It is translated as CASSGTGIYEQYF. The chain recombines TRBV5-1 with TRBJ2-7; 9 bases agree with TRBD1. Germline V gene sequence: CDR1 SGHRS, CDR2 YFSETQ. Trimming took 4 bases from V and 3 from J; bases not matched to a gene: 2. This CDR3 is built from 13 residues.

The V gene is TRBV19, the J gene TRBJ1-5; D is possibly TRBD1 (6 bases). CDR1 and CDR2 from the germline V gene are LNHDA and SQIVND (reference sequence). Trimming left V 6 bases short and J 2 bases short, with 11 bases between. The CDR3 length is 14 residues. In DNA form, the CDR3 reads TGTGCCAGTAGCGTCAGGGGCGGCAATCAGCCCCAGCATTTT. Translating gives CASSVRGGNQPQHF.

The V call is TRBV7-8, the J call TRBJ1-1; D not certain. Germline V gene sequence: CDR1 SGHVS, CDR2 FQNEAQ. CDR3 size: 15 residues. V was trimmed by 1 base and J by 0 bases, leaving 9 bases between them. The CDR3 here is CASSLGASMNTEAFF. CDR3 DNA: TGTGCCAGCAGCTTAGGGGCAAGTATGAACACTGAAGCTTTCTTT. Supplemented by reference TRBV7-8 and TRBJ1-1, the full variable domain reads GAGVSQSPRYKVAKRGQDVALRCDPISGHVSLFWYQQALGQGPEFLTYFQNEAQLDKSGLPSDRFFAERPEGSVSTLKIQRTQQEDSAVYLCASSLGASMNTEAFFGQGTRLTVV.

The chain employs TRBV11-2 and TRBJ2-3, with 7 nucleotides matching TRBD2. Germline V gene data show CDR1 as SGHAT and CDR2 as FQNNGV. With V trimmed by 3 bases and J by 4 bases, 7 bases remained unmatched. The CDR3 runs to 15 residues. CDR3 sequence: CASSLGGRASDTQYF. DNA of the CDR3: TGTGCCAGCAGCTTGGGGGGGAGGGCGTCAGATACGCAGTATTTT.

The chain couples TRBV2 to TRBJ2-5; perhaps TRBD2 as D (5 bases). The germline CDR1 and CDR2 sequences are SNHLY and FYNNEI. The CDR3 has 14 amino acids. V was pared by 3 bases and J by 2 bases, with 10 bases between. CDR3 sequence (DNA): TGTGCCAGCAGTGAGTACGGGATACAAGAGACCCAGTACTTC. Translating gives CASSEYGIQETQYF.

This chain uses TRBV9 with TRBJ1-4; D uncertain. The CDR3 spans 16 residues. V was trimmed by 2 bases and J by 7 bases, leaving 18 bases between them. Germline V CDR1 and CDR2: SGDLS, YYNGEE. Here the CDR3 reads CASSVGDDYFVEKLFF. Here the CDR3 DNA reads TGTGCCAGCAGCGTCGGTGACGACTATTTTGTTGAAAAACTGTTTTTT.